This record looks at one TCR beta chain sequence and its context. The source of the sample is a study of STAT5B mutations in CD4+ large granular lymphocyte leukemia. Profiled with immunoSEQ multiplex PCR; TCRdb holds only in-frame clones, not every one. Here the sample spans around 21,000 clones, roughly 76% being singletons. Control samples were healthy donors' buffy coats. The CDR3 sequence is 15 residues long. J was trimmed by 5 bases and V by 1 base; bases with no gene match: 8. CDR1 and CDR2 from the germline V gene are SGHTA and FQGNSA. The sequencing input was CD4+ T cells from blood buffy coats. The receptor comes from a human donor in good health. The J gene is TRBJ2-7, the V gene TRBV7-2; 7 positions match TRBD1. The CDR3 DNA reads as TGTGCCAGCAGCTTAGAGGGGGCGAAGTTCCACGAGCAGTACTTC. This sequence encodes CASSLEGAKFHEQYF. Using reference TRBV7-2 and TRBJ2-7 for the parts outside the CDR3, the full variable domain is GAGVSQSPSNKVTEKGKDVELRCDPISGHTALYWYRQSLGQGLEFLIYFQGNSAPDKSGLPSDRFSAERTGGSVSTLTIQRTQQEDSAVYLCASSLEGAKFHEQYFGPGTRLTVT.